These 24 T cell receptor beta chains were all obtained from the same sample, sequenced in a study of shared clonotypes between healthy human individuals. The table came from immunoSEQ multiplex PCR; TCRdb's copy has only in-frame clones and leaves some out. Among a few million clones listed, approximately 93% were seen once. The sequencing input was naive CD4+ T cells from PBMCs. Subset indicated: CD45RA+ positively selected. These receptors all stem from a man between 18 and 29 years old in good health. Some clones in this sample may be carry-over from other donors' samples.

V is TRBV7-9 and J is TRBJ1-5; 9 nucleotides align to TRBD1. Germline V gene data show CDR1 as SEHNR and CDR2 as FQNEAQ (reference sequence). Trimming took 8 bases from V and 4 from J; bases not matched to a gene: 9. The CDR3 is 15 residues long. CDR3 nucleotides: TGTGCCAGCCATCACAGGGGGCGAGTTAATCAGCCCCAGCATTTT. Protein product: CASHHRGRVNQPQHF.

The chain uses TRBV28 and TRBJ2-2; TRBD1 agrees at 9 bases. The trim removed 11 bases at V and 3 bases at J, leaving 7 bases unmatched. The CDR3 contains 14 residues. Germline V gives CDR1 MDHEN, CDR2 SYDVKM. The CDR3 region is CAVRQGVDTGELFF. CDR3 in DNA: TGTGCCGTCAGACAGGGGGTGGACACCGGGGAGCTGTTTTTT.

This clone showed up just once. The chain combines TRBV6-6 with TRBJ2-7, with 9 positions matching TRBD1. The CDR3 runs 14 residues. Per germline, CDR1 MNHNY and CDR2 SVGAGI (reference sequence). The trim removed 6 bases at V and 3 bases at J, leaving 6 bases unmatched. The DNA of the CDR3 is TGTGCCAGCAGACTCGGGACAGGGATCTACGAGCAGTACTTC. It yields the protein CASRLGTGIYEQYF.

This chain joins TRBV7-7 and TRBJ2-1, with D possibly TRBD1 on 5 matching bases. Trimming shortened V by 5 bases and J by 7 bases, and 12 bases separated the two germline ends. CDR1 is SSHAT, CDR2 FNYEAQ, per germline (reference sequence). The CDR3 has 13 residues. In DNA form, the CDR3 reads TGTGCCAGCAGCCGCGACAGCAAAAATGAGCAGTTCTTC. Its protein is CASSRDSKNEQFF. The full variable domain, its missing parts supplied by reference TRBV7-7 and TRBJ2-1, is GAGVSQSPRYKVTKRGQDVTLRCDPISSHATLYWYQQALGQGPEFLTYFNYEAQPDKSGLPSDRFSAERPEGSISTLTIQRTEQRDSAMYRCASSRDSKNEQFFGPGTRLTVL.

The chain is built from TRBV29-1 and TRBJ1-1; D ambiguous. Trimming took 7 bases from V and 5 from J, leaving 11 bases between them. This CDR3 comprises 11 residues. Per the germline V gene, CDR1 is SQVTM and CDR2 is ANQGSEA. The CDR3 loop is CSADRGTEAFF. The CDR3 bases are TGCAGCGCTGATCGGGGAACTGAAGCTTTCTTT.

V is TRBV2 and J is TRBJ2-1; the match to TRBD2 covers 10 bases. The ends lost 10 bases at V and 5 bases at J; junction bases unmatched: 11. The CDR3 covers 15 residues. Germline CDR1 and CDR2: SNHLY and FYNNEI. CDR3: CAITPGSGGDNEQFF. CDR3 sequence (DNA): TGTGCCATCACGCCCGGGAGCGGGGGGGACAATGAGCAGTTCTTC.

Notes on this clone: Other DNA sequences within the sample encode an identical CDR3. As DNA, the CDR3 is TGTGCCAGCAGCTTAACCCAGGGAAACACTGAAGCTTTCTTT. This sequence encodes CASSLTQGNTEAFF. The chain links TRBV7-3 to TRBJ1-1; tentatively, D is TRBD1 (5 bases). Germline V lookup: CDR1 SGHTA, CDR2 FQGTGA. Trimming removed 0 bases at V and 2 bases at J, with 7 bases between. CDR3 length equals 14 residues.

The CDR3 sequence: CASSFRTGTASYEQYF. CDR3 DNA sequence: TGTGCCAGCAGCTTCCGTACCGGGACGGCCTCCTACGAGCAGTACTTC. V gene TRBV7-2 combines with J gene TRBJ2-7; D is perhaps TRBD1 or TRBD2 (5 bases each). The CDR3 covers 16 residues. Germline V gene sequence: CDR1 SGHTA, CDR2 FQGNSA. Deletions cut 3 bases from V and 0 bases from J, with 15 bases between.

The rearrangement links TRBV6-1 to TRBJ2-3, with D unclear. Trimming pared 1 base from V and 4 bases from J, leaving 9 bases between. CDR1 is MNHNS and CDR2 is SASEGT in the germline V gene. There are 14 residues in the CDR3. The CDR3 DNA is TGTGCCAGCAGTGAAGTAGGGCTCCCAGATACGCAGTATTTT. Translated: CASSEVGLPDTQYF.

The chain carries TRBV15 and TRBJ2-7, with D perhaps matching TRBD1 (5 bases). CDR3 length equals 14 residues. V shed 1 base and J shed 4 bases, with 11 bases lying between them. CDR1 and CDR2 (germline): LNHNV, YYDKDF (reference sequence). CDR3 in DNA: TGTGCCACCAGCAGAGCCCCCAGGGTTTACGAGCAGTACTTC. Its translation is CATSRAPRVYEQYF.

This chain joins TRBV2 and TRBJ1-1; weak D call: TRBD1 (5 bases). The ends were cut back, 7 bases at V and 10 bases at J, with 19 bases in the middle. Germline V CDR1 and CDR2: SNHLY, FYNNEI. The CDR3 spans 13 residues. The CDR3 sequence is CASTKSGREGAFF. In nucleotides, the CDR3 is TGTGCCAGCACAAAATCAGGCAGGGAAGGAGCTTTCTTT.

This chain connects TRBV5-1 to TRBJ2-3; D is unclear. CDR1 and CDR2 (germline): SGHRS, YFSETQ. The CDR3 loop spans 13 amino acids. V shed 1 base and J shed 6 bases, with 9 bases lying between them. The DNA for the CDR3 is TGCGCCAGCAGCTTGATAATCGGGGATACGCAGTATTTT. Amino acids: CASSLIIGDTQYF.

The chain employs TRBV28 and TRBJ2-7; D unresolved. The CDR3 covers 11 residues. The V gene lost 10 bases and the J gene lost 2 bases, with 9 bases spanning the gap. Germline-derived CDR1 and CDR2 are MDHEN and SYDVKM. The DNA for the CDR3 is TGTGCCATCGCCGGTACCTACGAGCAGTACTTC. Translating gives CAIAGTYEQYF.

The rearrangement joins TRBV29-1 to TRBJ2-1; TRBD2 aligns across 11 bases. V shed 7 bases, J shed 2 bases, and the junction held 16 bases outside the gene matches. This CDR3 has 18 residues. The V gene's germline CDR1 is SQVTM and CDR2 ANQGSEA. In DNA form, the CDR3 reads TGCAGCGCCCCAATGTGGTCCCTAGCGGGAGGTACCTACAATGAGCAGTTCTTC. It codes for CSAPMWSLAGGTYNEQFF.

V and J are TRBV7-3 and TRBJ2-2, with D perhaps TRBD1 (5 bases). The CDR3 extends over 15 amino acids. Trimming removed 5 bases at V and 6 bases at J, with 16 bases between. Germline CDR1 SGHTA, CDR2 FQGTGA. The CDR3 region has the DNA TGTGCCAGCAGCCAGGGTAGGGTCGAGGCCGGGGAGCTGTTTTTT. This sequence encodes CASSQGRVEAGELFF. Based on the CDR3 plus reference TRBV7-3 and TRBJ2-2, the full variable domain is GAGVSQTPSNKVTEKGKYVELRCDPISGHTALYWYRQSLGQGPEFLIYFQGTGAADDSGLPNDRFFAVRPEGSVSTLKIQRTERGDSAVYLCASSQGRVEAGELFFGEGSRLTVL.

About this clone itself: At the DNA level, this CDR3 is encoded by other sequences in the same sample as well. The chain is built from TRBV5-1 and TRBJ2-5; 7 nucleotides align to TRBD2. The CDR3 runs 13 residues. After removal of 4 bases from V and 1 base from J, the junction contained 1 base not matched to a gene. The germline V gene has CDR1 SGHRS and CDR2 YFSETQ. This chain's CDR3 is CASSGGSQETQYF. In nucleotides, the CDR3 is TGCGCCAGCAGCGGCGGGAGCCAAGAGACCCAGTACTTC. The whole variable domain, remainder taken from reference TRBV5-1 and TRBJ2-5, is KAGVTQTPRYLIKTRGQQVTLSCSPISGHRSVSWYQQTPGQGLQFLFEYFSETQRNKGNFPGRFSGRQFSNSRSEMNVSTLELGDSALYLCASSGGSQETQYFGPGTRLLVL.

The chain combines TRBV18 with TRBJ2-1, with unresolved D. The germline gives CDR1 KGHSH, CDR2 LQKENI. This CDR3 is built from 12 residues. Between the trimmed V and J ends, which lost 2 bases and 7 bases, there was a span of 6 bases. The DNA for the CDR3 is TGTGCCAGCTCACCAACCAGAAATGAGCAGTTCTTC. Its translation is CASSPTRNEQFF.

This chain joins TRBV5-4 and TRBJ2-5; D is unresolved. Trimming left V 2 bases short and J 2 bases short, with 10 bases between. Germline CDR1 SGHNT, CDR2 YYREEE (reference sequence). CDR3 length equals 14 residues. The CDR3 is CASSLETRQETQYF. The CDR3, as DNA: TGTGCCAGCAGCTTAGAGACCAGGCAAGAGACCCAGTACTTC.

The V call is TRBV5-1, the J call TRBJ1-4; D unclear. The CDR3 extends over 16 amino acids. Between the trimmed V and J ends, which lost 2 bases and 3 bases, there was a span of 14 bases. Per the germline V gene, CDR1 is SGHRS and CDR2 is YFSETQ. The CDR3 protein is CASSFANAGANEKLFF. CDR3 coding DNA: TGCGCCAGCAGCTTTGCAAACGCGGGAGCTAATGAAAAACTGTTTTTT.

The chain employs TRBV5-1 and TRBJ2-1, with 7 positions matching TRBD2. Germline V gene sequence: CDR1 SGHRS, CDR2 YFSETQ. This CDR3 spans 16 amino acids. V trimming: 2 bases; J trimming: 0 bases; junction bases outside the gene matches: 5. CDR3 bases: TGCGCCAGCAGCTTTATCGGGGGGAGCTCCTACAATGAGCAGTTCTTC. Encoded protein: CASSFIGGSSYNEQFF.

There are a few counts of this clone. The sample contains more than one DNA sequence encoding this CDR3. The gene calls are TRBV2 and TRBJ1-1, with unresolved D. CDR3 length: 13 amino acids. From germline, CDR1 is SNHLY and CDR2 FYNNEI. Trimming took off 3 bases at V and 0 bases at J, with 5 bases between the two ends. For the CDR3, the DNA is TGTGCCAGCAGTGAGGGTTTGAACACTGAAGCTTTCTTT. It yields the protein CASSEGLNTEAFF.

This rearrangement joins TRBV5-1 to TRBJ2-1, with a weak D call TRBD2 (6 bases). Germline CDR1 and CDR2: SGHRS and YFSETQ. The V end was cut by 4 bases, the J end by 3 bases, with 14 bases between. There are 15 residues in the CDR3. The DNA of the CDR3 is TGCGCCAGCAGCCAATCGGGACTCGGCTACAATGAGCAGTTCTTC. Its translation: CASSQSGLGYNEQFF.

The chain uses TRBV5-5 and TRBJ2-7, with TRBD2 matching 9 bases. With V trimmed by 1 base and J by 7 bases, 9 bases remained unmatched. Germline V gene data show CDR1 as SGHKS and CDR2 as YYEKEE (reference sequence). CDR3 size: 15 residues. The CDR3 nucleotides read TGTGCCAGCAGCTTGATATTAGCGGGAGTGAGAGAGCAGTACTTC. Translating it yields CASSLILAGVREQYF.

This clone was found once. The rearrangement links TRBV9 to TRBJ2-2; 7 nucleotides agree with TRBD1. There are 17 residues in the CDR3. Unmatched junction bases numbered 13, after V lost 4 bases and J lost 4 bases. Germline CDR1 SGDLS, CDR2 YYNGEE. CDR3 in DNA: TGTGCCAGCAGCCCAACGTACAGGGGATTAGGCACCGGGGAGCTGTTTTTT. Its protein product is CASSPTYRGLGTGELFF.